This TCR beta chain was identified during a study of CD8 T cells in ankylosing spondylitis. TCRdb used MiXCR to reprocess the 5' RACE reads, holding one entry per CDR3 protein. The table lists 250,000 to 350,000 distinct CDR3 sequences, around 20% of them singletons. V was pared by 1 base and J by 12 bases, with 12 bases of the junction left unmatched. From germline, CDR1 is KGHSH and CDR2 LQKENI. The CDR3 is 16 residues long. Study-level findings and limits: Disease-linked clones were reportedly significantly enriched in matched ankylosing spondylitis synovial fluid.

Remarks on this clonotype: The antigen is not known.

Sequenced sample: blood, either unsorted or a sorted T cell fraction (not recorded which). The receptor was derived from a female donor with ankylosing spondylitis or in good health (not recorded which). This chain connects TRBV18 to TRBJ2-1; 10 bases are shared with TRBD1. The DNA for the CDR3 is TGTGCCAGCTCACCACAGACAGGGGGCTACTTCGGGGTGCAGTTCTTC. It encodes CASSPQTGGYFGVQFF.